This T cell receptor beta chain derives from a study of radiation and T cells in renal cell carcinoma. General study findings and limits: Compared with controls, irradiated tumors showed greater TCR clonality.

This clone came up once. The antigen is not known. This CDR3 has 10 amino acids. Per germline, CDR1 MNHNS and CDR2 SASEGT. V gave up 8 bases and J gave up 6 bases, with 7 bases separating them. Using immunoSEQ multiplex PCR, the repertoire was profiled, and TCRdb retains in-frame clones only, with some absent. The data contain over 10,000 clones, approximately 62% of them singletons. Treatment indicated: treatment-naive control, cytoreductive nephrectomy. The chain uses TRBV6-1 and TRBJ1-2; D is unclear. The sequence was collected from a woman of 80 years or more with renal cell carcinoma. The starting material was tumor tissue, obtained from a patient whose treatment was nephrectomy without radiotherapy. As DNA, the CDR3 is TGTGCCAGCTTAGGGAATGGCTACACCTTC. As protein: CASLGNGYTF.